The clone carrying this TCR beta chain was seen only a few times. Its antigen is not known. The sample originates from a study of T cell repertoires in cytomegalovirus infection. Looking at the study overall: From public TCR beta signatures came an indication of both CMV infection and matching HLA type. Findings and limits, study-wide: CMV-specific TCR beta clonotypes restricted by HLA-C were the ones dominating the ex vivo response. Carriers of CMV and the relevant HLA type were discriminated by public TCR beta frequency.

TCRdb re-called the reads through MiXCR, storing one row per CDR3 protein. The repertoire holds about 490,000 distinct CDR3 sequences, approximately 25% seen once, with about 12% in the top ten. The sequencing sample was made of PBMCs. The receptor was derived from a human donor in good health (CMV status not recorded). Some clones in this sample may be carry-over from other donors' samples.

The CDR3 region is CASGEGTGYAEAFF. As DNA, the CDR3 is TGTGCCAGCGGGGAGGGGACAGGGTATGCTGAAGCTTTCTTT. This chain links TRBV6-6 with TRBJ1-1; 9 bases fit TRBD1. CDR1 MNHNY and CDR2 SVGAGI come from the germline V gene (reference sequence). The CDR3 covers 14 residues. The V and J ends lost 8 bases and 6 bases, in that order; junction bases with no gene match: 10.